These 29 T cell receptor beta chains came from one sample sequenced in a study of OX40 agonist ivuxolimab in advanced cancers. Clones were read by immunoSEQ multiplex PCR, and TCRdb kept only the in-frame ones, dropping some. The table includes tens of thousands of clones, more than 85% detected once. Sequenced here: CD4+ or CD8+ T cells sorted from blood, sampled in a trial of the OX40 agonist ivuxolimab. These receptor sequences come from an adult with an advanced solid tumor such as melanoma, head and neck, liver or kidney cancer.

The chain combines TRBV11-2 with TRBJ2-5; 12 nucleotides line up with TRBD2. J lost 4 bases, V lost 1 base, and 4 bases had no gene match. Germline V lookup: CDR1 SGHAT, CDR2 FQNNGV. The CDR3 has 16 amino acids. This CDR3 reads CASSLGGLAGRETQYF. Here the CDR3 DNA reads TGTGCCAGCAGCTTAGGGGGACTAGCGGGTAGAGAGACCCAGTACTTC.

CDR3 region: CASSSWTGAGELFF. The CDR3 DNA is TGCGCCAGCAGCTCCTGGACAGGAGCCGGGGAGCTGTTTTTT. The chain employs TRBV5-1 and TRBJ2-2, with 7 positions matching TRBD1. CDR1 is SGHRS and CDR2 is YFSETQ in the germline V gene. V lost 3 bases, J lost 6 bases, and 5 bases stayed unmatched. The CDR3 covers 14 residues.

The J gene is TRBJ2-7, the V gene TRBV10-3; 15 positions match TRBD2. Germline V lookup: CDR1 ENHRY, CDR2 SYGVKD. V shed 5 bases and J 3 bases; nucleotides not matched to a gene: 5. CDR3 size: 16 residues. This CDR3 reads CAISRTSGGAGYEQYF. For the CDR3, the DNA is TGTGCCATCAGTCGGACTAGCGGGGGGGCGGGCTACGAGCAGTACTTC.

The chain recombines TRBV2 with TRBJ1-6; no clear D. V was shortened by 8 bases and J by 5 bases, with 13 bases between the two germline ends. Germline lookup yields CDR1 SNHLY and CDR2 FYNNEI. The CDR3 spans 14 residues. This chain's CDR3 is CASFTIRHNSPLHF. The CDR3 DNA reads as TGTGCCAGCTTTACGATTAGGCATAATTCACCCCTCCACTTT.

The gene calls are TRBV6-1 and TRBJ1-2; a possible D gene is TRBD1 (5 bases). The CDR3 is 13 amino acids. The V end was cut by 6 bases, the J end by 5 bases, with 13 bases between. Germline assignment: CDR1 MNHNS and CDR2 SASEGT. CDR3 residues: CASRGGPGYGYTF. DNA for the CDR3: TGTGCCAGCAGGGGGGGACCCGGTTATGGCTACACCTTC.

The chain couples TRBV6-5 to TRBJ1-3; D possibly corresponds to TRBD1 (6 bases). This CDR3 contains 16 residues. CDR1 MNHEY and CDR2 SVGAGI come from the germline V gene. V dropped 2 bases and J dropped 2 bases, with 13 bases sitting between them. The CDR3 reads CASSYTTGEAGNTIYF. The CDR3 nucleotides are TGTGCCAGCAGTTACACGACAGGTGAAGCTGGAAACACCATATATTTT.

This clone was observed once. The chain couples TRBV19 to TRBJ2-7, with D possibly matching TRBD1 (6 bases). Germline V lookup: CDR1 LNHDA, CDR2 SQIVND (reference sequence). V shed 7 bases and J shed 3 bases, with 19 bases lying between them. The CDR3 has 15 amino acids. The CDR3 sequence is CASKLTGTGIYEQYF. The CDR3 DNA is TGTGCCAGTAAACTGACAGGTACAGGAATCTACGAGCAGTACTTC.

The chain has TRBV5-8 and TRBJ1-5; 9 positions agree with TRBD1. This CDR3 has 17 residues. The V segment lost 4 bases and the J segment 2 bases; nucleotides outside the gene matches: 10. CDR1 and CDR2 from the germline V gene are SGHTS and YDEGEE. For the CDR3, the DNA is TGTGCCAGCAGCGGGGGACAGGGAATAGTTGGCAATCAGCCCCAGCATTTT. Translating it yields CASSGGQGIVGNQPQHF.

This clone was recorded once. The chain uses TRBV11-3 and TRBJ2-1, with D uncertain. This CDR3 has 16 amino acids. V was clipped by 1 base and J by 0 bases, with 10 bases between them. Germline lookup yields CDR1 SGHNT and CDR2 YENEEA. DNA of the CDR3: TGTGCCAGCAGCTTAGGCGGCTCAAGCTCCTACAATGAGCAGTTCTTC. Its protein is CASSLGGSSSYNEQFF.

J is TRBJ2-5 and V is TRBV19; TRBD1 matches at 9 bases. V was clipped by 6 bases and J by 4 bases; unmatched bases: 6. The CDR3 has 14 residues. Germline loops: CDR1 LNHDA, CDR2 SQIVND (reference sequence). CDR3 in amino acids: CASRPDRGGETQYF. The CDR3 region has the DNA TGTGCCAGTAGGCCGGACAGGGGAGGAGAGACCCAGTACTTC.

The rearrangement joins TRBV4-1 to TRBJ2-5; D is perhaps TRBD2 (5 bases). V was clipped by 6 bases and J by 4 bases, with 15 bases between them. The CDR3 has 14 amino acids. CDR1 MGHRA and CDR2 YSYEKL come from the germline V gene. DNA for the CDR3: TGCGCCAGCAGTCGACAAGTGGCGGGAGAGACCCAGTACTTC. This translates into CASSRQVAGETQYF.

Only one count was recorded for this clone. This sequence joins TRBV25-1 and TRBJ2-2; 11 bases align to TRBD1. The CDR3 runs to 16 residues. Unmatched junction bases numbered 10, after V lost 7 bases and J lost 6 bases. Germline CDR1 is MGHDK and CDR2 is SYGVNS. CDR3 DNA: TGTGCCAGCAAGGGGAAAGGGACAGGGGGTCCCGGGGAGCTGTTTTTT. Translating gives CASKGKGTGGPGELFF.

The V and J genes are TRBV4-1 and TRBJ1-4, with TRBD1 matching over 7 bases. V was clipped by 1 base and J by 8 bases; unmatched bases: 7. CDR3 length equals 15 residues. The germline CDR1 and CDR2 sequences are MGHRA and YSYEKL. Here the CDR3 DNA reads TGCGCCAGCAGCCAAGTTGACAGGGTGAAGGAAAAACTGTTTTTT. Residues: CASSQVDRVKEKLFF.

The chain has TRBV7-8 and TRBJ1-2, with 7 bases that match TRBD1. V lost 5 bases to trimming and J lost 4 bases; unmatched junction nucleotides: 10. The germline CDR1 and CDR2 sequences are SGHVS and FQNEAQ. The CDR3 length is 15 residues. The CDR3 loop reads CASSRDREVGYGYTF. The DNA of the CDR3 is TGTGCCAGCAGCAGAGACAGGGAGGTCGGCTATGGCTACACCTTC.

V usage is TRBV9 and J usage is TRBJ1-2, with D tentatively TRBD1 (5 bases). Trimming cost V 3 bases and J 10 bases, with 25 bases left between them. CDR3 length: 16 residues. CDR1 and CDR2 from the germline V gene are SGDLS and YYNGEE. CDR3 protein: CASSAMSLGTVSDYTF. The CDR3 DNA is TGTGCCAGCAGCGCCATGTCTTTAGGGACCGTATCTGACTACACCTTC.

The chain combines TRBV15 with TRBJ1-4, with a tentative D call TRBD1 (5 bases). Germline assignment: CDR1 LNHNV and CDR2 YYDKDF (reference sequence). V shed 4 bases and J shed 5 bases, with 14 bases lying between them. This CDR3 spans 15 amino acids. DNA for the CDR3: TGTGCCACCAGCACGCTGGACGGGGGAAATGAAAAACTGTTTTTT. Its protein product is CATSTLDGGNEKLFF.

This rearrangement joins TRBV29-1 to TRBJ2-7; D is undetermined. Germline V gene sequence: CDR1 SQVTM, CDR2 ANQGSEA. With 5 bases removed from V and 6 bases from J, the gap between germline ends came to 14 bases. The CDR3 length is 12 residues. Here the CDR3 reads CSVYSKWGEQYF. In DNA form, the CDR3 reads TGCAGCGTTTACAGTAAATGGGGCGAGCAGTACTTC.

The chain has TRBV10-2 and TRBJ2-2, with 11 bases fitting TRBD2. J lost 5 bases, V lost 1 base, and 9 bases had no gene match. This CDR3 region has 18 residues. Germline V gene lookup returns CDR1 WSHSY and CDR2 SAAADI. CDR3 nucleotides: TGCGCCAGCAGTGAGTTCTCACTAGCGGGGGTTCGGACCGGGGAGCTGTTTTTT. Translation gives CASSEFSLAGVRTGELFF.

This chain's CDR3 is CASRGLQGGPSNEKLFF. In nucleotides, the CDR3 is TGTGCCAGCAGGGGCCTACAGGGGGGCCCTTCTAATGAAAAACTGTTTTTT. The chain uses TRBV2 and TRBJ1-4, with 8 bases that match TRBD1. This CDR3 comprises 17 residues. V lost 6 bases and J lost 3; bases outside the gene matches: 12. Germline V gene data show CDR1 as SNHLY and CDR2 as FYNNEI. Variable domain in full (rest from reference TRBV2 and TRBJ1-4): EPEVTQTPSHQVTQMGQEVILRCVPISNHLYFYWYRQILGQKVEFLVSFYNNEISEKSEIFDDQFSVERPDGSNFTLKIRSTKLEDSAMYFCASRGLQGGPSNEKLFFGSGTQLSVL.

The chain links TRBV7-6 to TRBJ1-2, with D unresolved. Deletions cut 1 base from V and 1 base from J, with 16 bases between. Looked up from germline, CDR1 is SGHVS and CDR2 is FNYEAQ. The CDR3 has 17 amino acids. The CDR3 bases are TGTGCCAGCAGCTTAGGGGGAAGTAACGGTCTTAACTATGGCTACACCTTC. Its protein product is CASSLGGSNGLNYGYTF.

The rearrangement uses TRBV7-2 and TRBJ2-5; 8 positions agree with TRBD1. Germline V gene sequence: CDR1 SGHTA, CDR2 FQGNSA. V trimming: 1 base; J trimming: 1 base; junction bases outside the gene matches: 5. This CDR3 spans 16 amino acids. The CDR3 here is CASSLVTGAFQETQYF. For the CDR3, the DNA is TGTGCCAGCAGCTTAGTGACAGGGGCCTTCCAAGAGACCCAGTACTTC.

The chain couples TRBV18 to TRBJ1-5; D ambiguous. V was cut by 3 bases and J by 6 bases, with 12 bases left in between. Germline values: CDR1 KGHSH, CDR2 LQKENI. The CDR3 contains 14 residues. The CDR3 here is CASSPEVGSQPQHF. The CDR3 DNA sequence: TGTGCCAGCTCACCGGAGGTGGGCAGTCAGCCCCAGCATTTT. The variable domain in full, completed from reference TRBV18 and TRBJ1-5, reads NAGVMQNPRHLVRRRGQEARLRCSPMKGHSHVYWYRQLPEEGLKFMVYLQKENIIDESGMPKERFSAEFPKEGPSILRIQQVVRGDSAAYFCASSPEVGSQPQHFGDGTRLSIL.

The chain links TRBV6-1 to TRBJ2-7; 8 bases line up with TRBD1. Germline loops: CDR1 MNHNS, CDR2 SASEGT. The CDR3 extends over 14 amino acids. V lost 4 bases, J lost 0 bases, and 2 bases stayed unmatched. CDR3: CASSGTGTSYEQYF. The CDR3 nucleotides read TGTGCCAGCAGTGGGACAGGGACCTCCTACGAGCAGTACTTC.

The V call is TRBV12-5, the J call TRBJ2-2; D gene uncertain. The CDR3 runs 14 residues. Deletions cut 5 bases from V and 0 bases from J, with 7 bases between. Germline loops: CDR1 LGHNT, CDR2 FRNRAP. CDR3 bases: TGTGCTAGTGGTCGACAAACGAACACCGGGGAGCTGTTTTTT. Protein: CASGRQTNTGELFF. The full variable domain, rest sourced from reference TRBV12-5 and TRBJ2-2, is DARVTQTPRHKVTEMGQEVTMRCQPILGHNTVFWYRQTMMQGLELLAYFRNRAPLDDSGMPKDRFSAEMPDATLATLKIQPSEPRDSAVYFCASGRQTNTGELFFGEGSRLTVL.

This clone qualifies as medium-sized. This sequence joins TRBV5-5 and TRBJ1-5, with TRBD1 identical over 8 bases. Germline CDR1 SGHKS, CDR2 YYEKEE (reference sequence). The V gene end was trimmed by 3 bases and the J gene end by 2 bases; junction bases not matched to a gene: 4. The CDR3 is 15 residues long. CDR3 sequence reads: CASSSDRGGNQPQHF. The CDR3, as DNA: TGTGCCAGCAGCTCCGACAGGGGCGGCAATCAGCCCCAGCATTTT.

CDR3 sequence (DNA): TGTGCCAGCAGCGTATCGTACACCTACGAAAAACTGTTTTTT. As protein: CASSVSYTYEKLFF. V is TRBV9 and J is TRBJ1-4; D remains unclear. This CDR3 comprises 14 residues. The V gene lost 1 base and the J gene lost 8 bases, with 12 bases spanning the gap. The germline V gene encodes CDR1 SGDLS and CDR2 YYNGEE.

The chain recombines TRBV18 with TRBJ2-3; 11 bases match TRBD2. Looked up from germline, CDR1 is KGHSH and CDR2 is LQKENI. The trim removed 5 bases at V and 4 bases at J, leaving 5 bases unmatched. The length of the CDR3 is 15 residues. In DNA form, the CDR3 reads TGTGCCAGCTCAAAACTAGCGGGGGACGCAGATACGCAGTATTTT. Its protein is CASSKLAGDADTQYF.

This rearrangement joins TRBV6-6 to TRBJ1-4, with D tentatively TRBD1 (5 bases). Deletions cut 2 bases from V and 5 bases from J, with 9 bases between. From germline, CDR1 is MNHNY and CDR2 SVGAGI (reference sequence). This CDR3 comprises 14 residues. The CDR3: CASSYDWGNEKLFF. The DNA for the CDR3 is TGTGCCAGCAGTTACGATTGGGGGAATGAAAAACTGTTTTTT.

The CDR3 loop reads CASSQEGQGTKETQYF. As DNA, the CDR3 is TGCGCCAGCAGCCAAGAGGGACAGGGGACCAAAGAGACCCAGTACTTC. V usage is TRBV4-1 and J usage is TRBJ2-5, with TRBD1 identical over 10 bases. This CDR3 has 16 residues. J gave up 3 bases and V 0 bases, and 4 bases lay outside the gene matches. Germline V CDR1 and CDR2: MGHRA, YSYEKL.